This section outlines one TCR beta chain sequence together with its context. What it recognizes is unknown. The CDR3 has 16 amino acids. Germline CDR1 and CDR2: LNHDA and SQIVND (reference sequence). V shed 3 bases and J 6 bases; nucleotides not matched to a gene: 13. This specimen comes from a study of cytomegalovirus exposure and HLA in healthy donors. Study in general: From some 190 million T cells, an earlier analysis saw 117 million unique TCR beta sequences. General study results and limits: More clonal expansion characterized HLA-associated TCR beta chains than equally common others in a later analysis.

The PCR made use of 60 Vbeta and 13 Jbeta primers. In the study's own analysis: A later analysis counted some 87 million unique TCR beta chains, around 12 million shared. Repertoires were generated with immunoSEQ multiplex PCR, while TCRdb's copy carries only in-frame clones and drops some. V, J and clone size were drawn from that table, and D and trimming were deduced from the DNA. Here the sample spans 150,000 to 200,000 clones, more than 80% being singletons. V gene TRBV19 combines with J gene TRBJ1-1; 7 bases match TRBD1. The receptor was derived from a woman between 18 and 30 years old in good health and CMV-seronegative. Input material: PBMCs. CDR3 amino acids: CASSIIPTQGIAEAFF. CDR3 sequence (DNA): TGTGCCAGTAGTATTATTCCCACACAGGGGATCGCTGAAGCTTTCTTT.